This TCR beta chain was profiled in a study of CD8+CD57+ T cells in acquired aplastic anemia. Overall study: Roughly 3.2 ug was the average amount of DNA from sorted CD4+ and CD8+ cells.

TCR beta VDJ and CDR3 were profiled, and genomic DNA was the template. TCRdb reprocessed the reads via MiXCR and lists one record per CDR3 protein. The sample holds under 350,000 distinct CDR3 sequences, 56% seen once. The patients chosen for sequencing had shown expansion of CD8+CD57+ cells (detected by flow cytometry). This clonotype was observed a few times. The germline V and J ends were trimmed by 5 bases and 1 base, with 10 bases remaining between them. CDR1 is SGHTA and CDR2 is FQGNSA in the germline V gene. The CDR3 has 14 residues. The sequenced sample consisted of sorted CD4+, CD8+, or CD8+CD57+ T cells (not recorded which) from PBMCs. The rearrangement uses TRBV7-2 and TRBJ2-3; D remains ambiguous. The sequence was collected from a human donor with aplastic anemia. CDR3 protein: CASSRDVGTDTQYF. The CDR3 coding sequence is TGTGCCAGCAGCCGTGATGTTGGCACAGATACGCAGTATTTT.